Below, 14 T cell receptor beta chains from the same sample are listed, as sequenced in a study of T-cell reconstitution after alpha-beta-depleted transplantation in children. Preparing the TCRbeta library involved the use of unique molecular identifiers. One entry per CDR3 protein, called by TCRdb with MiXCR from the PCR reads. The sample carries about a million distinct CDR3 sequences, around 30% recorded once. Sample: PBMCs, mostly from graft donor cells, taken 360 days after TCRalphabeta/CD19-depleted stem cell transplant. These receptors originate from a boy younger than two who had a stem cell transplant for SCID, so the T cells may come from the graft donor.

The rearrangement joins TRBV7-2 to TRBJ2-1, with D unclear. This CDR3 spans 14 amino acids. The germline V gene has CDR1 SGHTA and CDR2 FQGNSA. V was trimmed by 11 bases and J by 0 bases, leaving 14 bases between them. CDR3 nucleotide sequence: TGTGCCTGCAAGATCAGTAACTCCTACAATGAGCAGTTCTTC. This encodes CACKISNSYNEQFF.

The chain links TRBV5-1 to TRBJ2-3, with 9 bases matching TRBD2. V gave up 0 bases and J gave up 4 bases; unmatched junction bases: 9. Germline-derived CDR1 and CDR2 are SGHRS and YFSETQ. The CDR3 runs to 17 residues. As DNA, the CDR3 is TGCGCCAGCAGCTTGGAAGGGGGACTAGCTTTCGCAGATACGCAGTATTTT. Its translation is CASSLEGGLAFADTQYF.

This clonotype was seen more than once but under ten times. The chain recombines TRBV24-1 with TRBJ2-3; TRBD1 agrees at 8 bases. V shed 9 bases, J shed 6 bases, and the junction held 4 bases outside the gene matches. CDR1 is KGHDR, CDR2 SFDVKD, per germline. The CDR3 extends over 12 amino acids. CDR3 protein: CATRDRMDTQYF. In DNA form, the CDR3 reads TGTGCCACCCGGGACAGGATGGATACGCAGTATTTT.

This clonotype was seen a few times. The CDR3 region is CASSQAGAQLGNQPQHF. For the CDR3, the DNA is TGTGCCAGCAGCCAAGCCGGAGCCCAACTCGGCAATCAGCCCCAGCATTTT. The chain links TRBV4-2 to TRBJ1-5; no definite D call. Trimming took off 1 base at V and 2 bases at J, with 15 bases between the two ends. In germline, CDR1 is LGHNA, CDR2 YNFKEQ. This CDR3 is 17 amino acids long.

This clonotype was counted only a few times. This chain joins TRBV12-3 or TRBV12-4 and TRBJ1-1; D not certain. This CDR3 comprises 12 residues. V was clipped by 5 bases and J by 2 bases, with 6 bases between them. Here the CDR3 reads CASSILNTEAFF. CDR3 nucleotide sequence: TGTGCCAGCAGTATCCTCAACACTGAAGCTTTCTTT.

There are a few counts of this clonotype. The CDR3 region is CASSMTGVNEQFF. The CDR3 bases are TGTGCCAGCAGCATGACAGGGGTCAATGAGCAGTTCTTC. The J gene is TRBJ2-1, the V gene TRBV2; 8 nucleotides line up with TRBD1. The length of the CDR3 is 13 residues. The germline gives CDR1 SNHLY, CDR2 FYNNEI. The trim removed 6 bases at V and 6 bases at J, leaving 4 bases unmatched. Full variable domain (outside the CDR3, taken from reference TRBV2 and TRBJ2-1): EPEVTQTPSHQVTQMGQEVILRCVPISNHLYFYWYRQILGQKVEFLVSFYNNEISEKSEIFDDQFSVERPDGSNFTLKIRSTKLEDSAMYFCASSMTGVNEQFFGPGTRLTVL.

The J gene is TRBJ2-1, the V gene TRBV7-3; TRBD1 matches 9 bases. The CDR3 has 16 residues. Losses at the gene ends were 3 bases for V and 8 bases for J; bases not matched to a gene: 11. The germline CDR1 and CDR2 sequences are SGHTA and FQGTGA. The CDR3 here is CASSFLGGQGFHEQFF. The CDR3 region has the DNA TGTGCCAGCAGCTTTTTGGGGGGACAGGGCTTTCATGAGCAGTTCTTC. Supplemented by reference TRBV7-3 and TRBJ2-1, the full variable domain reads GAGVSQTPSNKVTEKGKYVELRCDPISGHTALYWYRQSLGQGPEFLIYFQGTGAADDSGLPNDRFFAVRPEGSVSTLKIQRTERGDSAVYLCASSFLGGQGFHEQFFGPGTRLTVL.

A few counts support this clonotype. The chain recombines TRBV19 with TRBJ1-6; unclear D gene. Germline values: CDR1 LNHDA, CDR2 SQIVND (reference sequence). The V end was cut by 7 bases, the J end by 0 bases, with 10 bases between. The CDR3 covers 15 residues. Here the CDR3 reads CASIQVFSYNSPLHF. The DNA for the CDR3 is TGTGCCAGTATTCAGGTTTTCTCCTATAATTCACCCCTCCACTTT.

This chain connects TRBV12-3 or TRBV12-4 to TRBJ1-4, with TRBD1 matching 7 bases. V shed 5 bases, J shed 8 bases, and the junction held 8 bases outside the gene matches. CDR3 length: 14 amino acids. The CDR3 spells CASSLDRVREKLFF. The CDR3 coding sequence is TGTGCCAGCAGTCTTGACAGGGTCCGGGAAAAACTGTTTTTT.

The chain carries TRBV6-6 and TRBJ1-2, with 9 nucleotides matching TRBD1. Germline V gene lookup returns CDR1 MNHNY and CDR2 SVGAGI (reference sequence). The V and J ends lost 6 bases and 8 bases, in that order; junction bases with no gene match: 7. The CDR3 spans 13 residues. The CDR3 sequence: CASSPDRGSGYTF. Here the CDR3 DNA reads TGTGCCAGCAGCCCGGACAGGGGTTCCGGCTACACCTTC.

This clonotype was observed a handful of times. CDR3 sequence: CASTNGQLRAQYF. In nucleotides, the CDR3 is TGTGCCAGCACGAACGGGCAGCTTAGGGCCCAGTACTTC. The V call is TRBV6-1, the J call TRBJ2-5; no definite D call. Trimming removed 7 bases at V and 9 bases at J, with 18 bases between. The CDR3 is made up of 13 amino acids. In germline, CDR1 is MNHNS, CDR2 SASEGT.

J is TRBJ1-1 and V is TRBV12-3 or TRBV12-4, with D unclear. This CDR3 region has 12 residues. The V gene lost 2 bases and the J gene lost 7 bases, with 8 bases spanning the gap. The CDR3 nucleotides are TGTGCCAGCAGTTTATATCCAGTTGAAGCTTTCTTT. Protein product: CASSLYPVEAFF.

CDR3 protein: CASSLGSWGFTEAFF. The CDR3 DNA sequence: TGTGCCAGCAGCTTAGGTTCTTGGGGGTTCACTGAAGCTTTCTTT. The chain carries TRBV7-9 and TRBJ1-1; the D gene is possibly TRBD1 (5 bases). Germline assignment: CDR1 SEHNR and CDR2 FQNEAQ (reference sequence). The CDR3 length is 15 residues. The V gene lost 1 base and the J gene lost 4 bases, with 13 bases spanning the gap.

This clonotype was counted only a few times. The chain employs TRBV5-5 and TRBJ2-3, with a tentative D call TRBD1 (5 bases). V was cut by 0 bases and J by 6 bases, with 14 bases left in between. The CDR3 covers 15 residues. Germline CDR1 and CDR2: SGHKS and YYEKEE (reference sequence). The CDR3 DNA sequence: TGTGCCAGCAGCTTGGGACAGAAAGAGTGGGATACGCAGTATTTT. Translating gives CASSLGQKEWDTQYF.